The 8 T cell receptor beta chains reported below all come from one sample, sequenced in a study of blood T cell repertoires in COVID-19. TCRdb's copy holds only in-frame clones and misses some; the assay was immunoSEQ multiplex PCR. The sample has 100,000 to 120,000 clones, about 85% seen once; the top ten hold about 13%. Sequencing was carried out using peripheral blood. Receptors originate from a human donor in a cohort sampled during active COVID-19.

V usage is TRBV9 and J usage is TRBJ2-1, with 13 bases that match TRBD2. The germline V gene encodes CDR1 SGDLS and CDR2 YYNGEE. The V gene end was trimmed by 0 bases and the J gene end by 1 base; junction bases not matched to a gene: 7. The CDR3 is 19 residues long. DNA of the CDR3: TGTGCCAGCAGCGTAGGGTGGACTAGCGGGGGCCTGTCCTACAATGAGCAGTTCTTC. Protein: CASSVGWTSGGLSYNEQFF. The full variable domain, completed using reference TRBV9 and TRBJ2-1, is DSGVTQTPKHLITATGQRVTLRCSPRSGDLSVYWYQQSLDQGLQFLIQYYNGEERAKGNILERFSAQQFPDLHSELNLSSLELGDSALYFCASSVGWTSGGLSYNEQFFGPGTRLTVL.

The V and J genes are TRBV4-1 and TRBJ1-6; possible D gene TRBD1, 6 bases. There are 15 residues in the CDR3. Per germline, CDR1 MGHRA and CDR2 YSYEKL. The V and J ends lost 0 bases and 9 bases respectively, with 12 bases between them. CDR3 sequence (DNA): TGCGCCAGCAGCCAAGAACCCCGAGGGGGTTCACCCCTCCACTTT. Translated, it gives CASSQEPRGGSPLHF.

The rearrangement links TRBV6-5 to TRBJ2-7; 7 nucleotides line up with TRBD2. The V gene end was trimmed by 6 bases and the J gene end by 3 bases; junction bases not matched to a gene: 8. The CDR3 sequence is 14 residues long. Germline values: CDR1 MNHEY, CDR2 SVGAGI. The CDR3 DNA reads TGTGCCAGCAGGGGGGGGACGGATCGCTACGAGCAGTACTTC. Amino acids: CASRGGTDRYEQYF.

The chain is built from TRBV28 and TRBJ2-7; TRBD1 is a possible D gene (6 bases). Trimming shortened V by 6 bases and J by 5 bases, and 11 bases separated the two germline ends. This CDR3 contains 12 residues. CDR1 and CDR2 (germline): MDHEN, SYDVKM. CDR3 nucleotide sequence: TGTGCCAGCAGCTACAGGGTTCACGAGCAGTACTTC. Residues: CASSYRVHEQYF. Supplemented by reference TRBV28 and TRBJ2-7, the full variable domain reads DVKVTQSSRYLVKRTGEKVFLECVQDMDHENMFWYRQDPGLGLRLIYFSYDVKMKEKGDIPEGYSVSREKKERFSLILESASTNQTSMYLCASSYRVHEQYFGPGTRLTVT.

The rearrangement joins TRBV29-1 to TRBJ1-4, with D perhaps matching TRBD1 (5 bases). The CDR3 totals 14 residues. Germline V gene data show CDR1 as SQVTM and CDR2 as ANQGSEA. The V gene lost 4 bases and the J gene lost 4 bases, with 13 bases spanning the gap. CDR3 sequence reads: CSVASATDNEKLFF. For the CDR3, the DNA is TGCAGCGTTGCCTCCGCGACAGATAATGAAAAACTGTTTTTT.

This clone has only a few counts. The chain employs TRBV7-2 and TRBJ1-1, with TRBD1 matching 9 bases. The V and J ends lost 4 bases and 11 bases, in that order; junction bases with no gene match: 11. In germline, CDR1 is SGHTA, CDR2 FQGNSA. CDR3 size: 14 residues. DNA of the CDR3: TGTGCCAGCAGCTGGGGGCCACAGGGGGCAAGGGCTTTCTTT. It specifies CASSWGPQGARAFF.

This chain links TRBV18 with TRBJ1-1, with TRBD1 matching over 7 bases. This CDR3 has 14 residues. CDR1 and CDR2 (germline): KGHSH, LQKENI. The trim removed 4 bases at V and 7 bases at J, leaving 9 bases unmatched. The CDR3 region is CASSLSRDSDEAFF. The CDR3, as DNA: TGTGCCAGCTCACTATCGCGGGACAGTGATGAAGCTTTCTTT.

The V call is TRBV7-2, the J call TRBJ2-3; the match to TRBD2 covers 9 bases. From germline, CDR1 is SGHTA and CDR2 FQGNSA. Germline trimming cut 4 bases from V and 3 bases from J; bases unmatched to any gene: 5. This CDR3 is 15 amino acids long. The CDR3 sequence is CASSSSGAGTDTQYF. CDR3 nucleotides: TGTGCCAGCAGCTCTAGCGGGGCCGGAACAGATACGCAGTATTTT.